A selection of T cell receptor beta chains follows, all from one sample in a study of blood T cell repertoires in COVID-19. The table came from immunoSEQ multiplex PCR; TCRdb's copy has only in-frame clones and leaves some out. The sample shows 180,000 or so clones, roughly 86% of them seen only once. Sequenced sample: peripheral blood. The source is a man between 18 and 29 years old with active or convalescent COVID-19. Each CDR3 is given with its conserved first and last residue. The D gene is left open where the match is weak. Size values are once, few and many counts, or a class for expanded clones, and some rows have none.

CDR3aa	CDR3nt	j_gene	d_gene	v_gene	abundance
CASSLLAEETQYF	TGCGCCAGCAGCTTGCTAGCCGAAGAGACCCAGTACTTC	TRBJ2-5	-	TRBV5-1	-
CASSYSASAAYEQYF	TGTGCCAGCAGTTATAGTGCCTCCGCCGCCTACGAGCAGTACTTC	TRBJ2-7	-	TRBV6-5	-
CASSQRTGPAYGYTF	TGTGCCAGCAGTCAGAGGACAGGTCCGGCCTATGGCTACACCTTC	TRBJ1-2	TRBD1	TRBV6-5	-
CASSLLRDSSYNEQFF	TGTGCCAGCAGCTTACTCCGGGACAGCTCCTACAATGAGCAGTTCTTC	TRBJ2-1	TRBD1	TRBV7-8	-
CASILTEYYGYTF	TGTGCCAGCATCCTCACAGAATACTATGGCTACACCTTC	TRBJ1-2	-	TRBV2	-
CASSDTGGNGYTF	TGTGCCAGCAGCGATACAGGGGGTAATGGCTACACCTTC	TRBJ1-2	TRBD1	TRBV7-9	-
CAANRGGYEAFF	TGTGCCGCGAACAGGGGGGGGTATGAGGCTTTCTTT	TRBJ1-1	TRBD1	TRBV30	-
CASSLTGLEVDTQYF	TGTGCCAGCAGCTTAACGGGACTAGAGGTGGATACGCAGTATTTT	TRBJ2-3	TRBD2	TRBV13	-
CASSRSGEIYNEQFF	TGTGCCAGCAGCCGTAGCGGGGAAATCTACAATGAGCAGTTCTTC	TRBJ2-1	TRBD2	TRBV6-2/TRBV6-3	-
CASTRTSVSSSYNEQFF	TGTGCCAGCACTAGGACTAGCGTTTCGAGCTCCTACAATGAGCAGTTCTTC	TRBJ2-1	TRBD2	TRBV5-5	-
CASTQDPGGSSYEQYF	TGTGCCAGCACGCAAGACCCTGGGGGCTCCTCCTACGAGCAGTACTTC	TRBJ2-7	-	TRBV5-4	-
CASSLTEVERTDNTEAFF	TGTGCCAGCAGCTTAACGGAAGTAGAACGGACAGATAACACTGAAGCTTTCTTT	TRBJ1-1	-	TRBV7-3	-
CASSEHRTARRETQYF	TGTGCCAGCAGTGAACATCGGACAGCCCGCCGGGAGACCCAGTACTTC	TRBJ2-5	-	TRBV6-1	-
CASSSEPRDTEAFF	TGCGCCAGCAGCTCAGAGCCCCGGGACACTGAAGCTTTCTTT	TRBJ1-1	-	TRBV5-1	-
CASSPGTSTDTQYF	TGTGCCAGCAGCCCGGGGACTAGCACAGATACGCAGTATTTT	TRBJ2-3	-	TRBV7-3	-
CASSPRQASSGNTIYF	TGTGCCAGCAGCCCCAGACAGGCCTCCTCTGGAAACACCATATATTTT	TRBJ1-3	-	TRBV9	few
CASSAGSTETQYF	TGCGCCAGCAGCGCGGGTTCTACAGAGACCCAGTACTTC	TRBJ2-5	-	TRBV5-1	-
CASTLLTGELFF	TGTGCCAGCACTCTCCTCACCGGGGAGCTGTTTTTT	TRBJ2-2	-	TRBV12-3/TRBV12-4	-
CATSVSGSGYNEQFF	TGTGCCACCAGTGTCTCGGGTAGCGGTTACAATGAGCAGTTCTTC	TRBJ2-1	-	TRBV24-1	-
CASSYGQVEGYTF	TGTGCCAGCAGCTACGGACAGGTGGAGGGCTACACCTTC	TRBJ1-2	TRBD1	TRBV7-9	-
CASSLSPPGQYNSPLHF	TGTGCCAGCAGCTTATCCCCCCCAGGGCAGTATAATTCACCCCTCCACTTT	TRBJ1-6	-	TRBV7-9	-
CASSQRDRVGEKLFF	TGTGCCAGCAGCCAGCGCGACAGGGTTGGAGAAAAACTGTTTTTT	TRBJ1-4	TRBD1	TRBV14	once
CASSSGVRETQYF	TGTGCCAGCAGTTCGGGGGTGCGGGAGACCCAGTACTTC	TRBJ2-5	-	TRBV7-3	-
CASSQTGAINEKLFF	TGTGCCAGCAGCCAGACAGGGGCGATTAATGAAAAACTGTTTTTT	TRBJ1-4	TRBD1	TRBV6-5	-
CASSLTSGGLTDTQYF	TGCGCCAGCAGCTTGACTAGCGGGGGTCTCACAGATACGCAGTATTTT	TRBJ2-3	TRBD2	TRBV5-1	-
CTSSQDLTPNSPLHF	TGCACCAGCAGCCAAGATCTAACCCCTAATTCACCCCTCCACTTT	TRBJ1-6	-	TRBV1	-
CASSKDGGYSGNTIYF	TGTGCCAGCAGCAAAGATGGCGGGTACTCTGGAAACACCATATATTTT	TRBJ1-3	-	TRBV21-1	-
CASSQGAGAETQYF	TGTGCCAGCAGCCAAGGGGCGGGAGCTGAGACCCAGTACTTC	TRBJ2-5	TRBD2	TRBV3-1/TRBV3-2	-
CASSLTGITTDTQYF	TGTGCCAGCAGTTTAACCGGGATCACCACAGATACGCAGTATTTT	TRBJ2-3	-	TRBV27	once
CASSVGGRRNEKLFF	TGTGCCAGCAGCGTAGGGGGCAGGCGTAATGAAAAACTGTTTTTT	TRBJ1-4	-	TRBV9	-
CASSLDRGRTDTQYF	TGTGCCAGCAGTCTCGACAGGGGAAGGACAGATACGCAGTATTTT	TRBJ2-3	TRBD1	TRBV2	few
CASSLTSGSSEQFF	TGTGCCAGCAGCTTAACTAGCGGGAGTAGTGAGCAGTTCTTC	TRBJ2-1	TRBD2	TRBV7-3	-
CASSINTGELFF	TGTGCCAGCAGTATAAACACCGGGGAGCTGTTTTTT	TRBJ2-2	-	TRBV12-3/TRBV12-4	once
CASSQDRRAGLEEQFF	TGTGCCAGCAGCCAAGATCGGAGGGCCGGTCTCGAAGAGCAGTTCTTC	TRBJ2-1	-	TRBV14	-
CASSLGSSRAFSPLHF	TGTGCCAGCAGTTTAGGGAGCTCCCGGGCATTTTCACCCCTCCACTTT	TRBJ1-6	-	TRBV27	once
CASSDSSDTGELFF	TGTGCCAGCAGTGACTCTAGCGACACCGGGGAGCTGTTTTTT	TRBJ2-2	-	TRBV6-4	medium-sized
CASSFWGRTLMNTEAFF	TGTGCCAGCAGCTTTTGGGGCCGAACTCTGATGAACACTGAAGCTTTCTTT	TRBJ1-1	-	TRBV7-6	-
CASSLAIAANTGELFF	TGTGCCAGCAGCTTAGCGATAGCGGCGAACACCGGGGAGCTGTTTTTT	TRBJ2-2	-	TRBV7-6	-
CASSQDYGQGAKFHGYTF	TGCGCCAGCAGCCAAGATTACGGTCAGGGGGCGAAATTTCATGGCTACACCTTC	TRBJ1-2	TRBD1	TRBV4-3	-
CASSLVRGRDTDTQYF	TGTGCCAGCAGCTTAGTACGCGGGAGGGACACAGATACGCAGTATTTT	TRBJ2-3	TRBD2	TRBV7-8	-
CASSQGTGVSSPLHF	TGTGCCAGCAGCCAAGGGACAGGGGTTAGCTCACCCCTCCACTTT	TRBJ1-6	TRBD1	TRBV3-1/TRBV3-2	-
CASSSEQGMNTEAFF	TGTGCCAGTAGTAGCGAACAGGGGATGAACACTGAAGCTTTCTTT	TRBJ1-1	TRBD1	TRBV19	-
CASSLLRQGATEAFF	TGTGCCAGCAGCTTACTAAGACAGGGGGCAACTGAAGCTTTCTTT	TRBJ1-1	TRBD1	TRBV11-2	-
CASSPRTGNDGYTF	TGTGCCAGCAGCCCCCGGACAGGAAATGATGGCTACACCTTC	TRBJ1-2	TRBD1	TRBV3-1/TRBV3-2	-
CSVHRRNTEAFF	TGCAGCGTTCACAGGCGGAACACTGAAGCTTTCTTT	TRBJ1-1	-	TRBV29-1	-